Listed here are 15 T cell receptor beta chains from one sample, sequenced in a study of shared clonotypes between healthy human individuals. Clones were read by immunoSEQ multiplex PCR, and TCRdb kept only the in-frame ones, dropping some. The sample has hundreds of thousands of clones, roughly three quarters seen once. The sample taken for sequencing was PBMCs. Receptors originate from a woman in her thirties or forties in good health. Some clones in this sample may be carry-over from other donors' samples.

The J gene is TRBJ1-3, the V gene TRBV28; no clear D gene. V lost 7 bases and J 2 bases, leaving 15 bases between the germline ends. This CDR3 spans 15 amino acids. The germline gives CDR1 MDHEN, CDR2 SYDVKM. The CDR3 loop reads CASTSNWATGNTIYF. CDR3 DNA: TGTGCCAGCACTTCGAATTGGGCAACTGGAAACACCATATATTTT.

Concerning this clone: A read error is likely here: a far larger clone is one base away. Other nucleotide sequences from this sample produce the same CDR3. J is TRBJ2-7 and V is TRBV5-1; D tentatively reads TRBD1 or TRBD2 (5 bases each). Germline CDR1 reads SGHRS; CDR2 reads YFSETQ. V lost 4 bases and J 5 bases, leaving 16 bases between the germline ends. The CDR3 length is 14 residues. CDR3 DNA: TGCGCCAGCAGCCTGGGGGTTGGACAAGACGAGCAGTACTTC. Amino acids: CASSLGVGQDEQYF.

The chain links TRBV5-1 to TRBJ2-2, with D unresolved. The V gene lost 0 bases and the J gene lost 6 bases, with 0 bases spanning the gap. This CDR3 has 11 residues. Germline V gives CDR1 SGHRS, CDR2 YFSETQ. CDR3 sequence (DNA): TGCGCCAGCAGCTTGGCCGGGGAGCTGTTTTTT. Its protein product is CASSLAGELFF.

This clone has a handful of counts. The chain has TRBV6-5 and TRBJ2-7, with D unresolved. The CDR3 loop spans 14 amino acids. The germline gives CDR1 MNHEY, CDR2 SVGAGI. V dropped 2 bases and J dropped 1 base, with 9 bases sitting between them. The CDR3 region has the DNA TGTGCCAGCAGTTACAATCAGGAATCCTACGAGCAGTACTTC. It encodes CASSYNQESYEQYF.

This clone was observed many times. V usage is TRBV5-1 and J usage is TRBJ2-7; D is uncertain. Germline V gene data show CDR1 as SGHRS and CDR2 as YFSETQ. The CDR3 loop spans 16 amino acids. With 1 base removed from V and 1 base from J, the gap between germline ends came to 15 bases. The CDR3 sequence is CASSLWFSQGSYEQYF. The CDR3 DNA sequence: TGCGCCAGCAGCTTGTGGTTTTCTCAAGGTTCCTACGAGCAGTACTTC.

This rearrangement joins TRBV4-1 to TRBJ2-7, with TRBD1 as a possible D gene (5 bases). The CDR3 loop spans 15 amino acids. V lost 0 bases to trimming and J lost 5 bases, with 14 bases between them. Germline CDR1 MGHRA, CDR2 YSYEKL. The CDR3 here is CASSQDLQDYNEQYF. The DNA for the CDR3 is TGCGCCAGCAGCCAAGATCTACAGGATTACAACGAGCAGTACTTC.

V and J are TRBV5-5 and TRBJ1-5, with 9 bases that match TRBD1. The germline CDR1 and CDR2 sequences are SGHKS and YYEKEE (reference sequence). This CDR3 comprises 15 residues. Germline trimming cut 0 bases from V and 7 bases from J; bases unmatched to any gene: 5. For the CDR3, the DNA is TGTGCCAGCAGCTTGGAACAGGGGGCTTGGCAGCCCCAGCATTTT. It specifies CASSLEQGAWQPQHF.

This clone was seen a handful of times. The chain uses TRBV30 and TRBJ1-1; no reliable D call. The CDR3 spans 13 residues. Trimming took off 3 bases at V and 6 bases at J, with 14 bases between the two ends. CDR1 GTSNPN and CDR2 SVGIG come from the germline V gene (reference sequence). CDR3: CAWREEREAEAFF. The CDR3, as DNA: TGTGCCTGGAGGGAGGAAAGGGAGGCTGAAGCTTTCTTT.

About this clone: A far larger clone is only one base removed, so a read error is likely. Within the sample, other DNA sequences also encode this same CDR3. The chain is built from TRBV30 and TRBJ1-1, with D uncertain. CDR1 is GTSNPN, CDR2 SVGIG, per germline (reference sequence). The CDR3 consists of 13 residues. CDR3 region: CAWSTQVNTEAFF. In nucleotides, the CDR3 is TGTGCCTGGAGTACTCAGGTGAACACTGAAGCCTTCTTT.

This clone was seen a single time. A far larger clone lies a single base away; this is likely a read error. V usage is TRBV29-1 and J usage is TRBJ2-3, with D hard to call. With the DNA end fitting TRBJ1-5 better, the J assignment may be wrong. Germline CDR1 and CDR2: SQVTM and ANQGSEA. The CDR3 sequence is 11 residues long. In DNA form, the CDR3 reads TGCAGCGTTGACTGGGGAAATACGCAGCATTTT. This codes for CSVDWGNTQHF.

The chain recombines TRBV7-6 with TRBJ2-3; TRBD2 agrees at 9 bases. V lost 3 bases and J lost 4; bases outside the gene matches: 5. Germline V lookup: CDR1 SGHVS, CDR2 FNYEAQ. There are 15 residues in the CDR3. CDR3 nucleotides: TGTGCCAGCAGCTTGACTAGCGGTGCGTCAGATACGCAGTATTTT. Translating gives CASSLTSGASDTQYF.

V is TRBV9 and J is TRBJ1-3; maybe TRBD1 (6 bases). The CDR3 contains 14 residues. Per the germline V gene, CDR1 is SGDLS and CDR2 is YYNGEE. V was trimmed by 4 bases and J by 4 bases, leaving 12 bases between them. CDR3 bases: TGTGCCAGCAGCATACAGGGCTCCGGAAACACCATATATTTT. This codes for CASSIQGSGNTIYF.

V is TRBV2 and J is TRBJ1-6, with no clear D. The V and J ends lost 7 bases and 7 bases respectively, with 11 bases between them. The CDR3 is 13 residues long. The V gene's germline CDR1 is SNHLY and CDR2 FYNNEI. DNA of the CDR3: TGTGCCAGCAAGCCATCAGGAAATTCACCCCTCCACTTT. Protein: CASKPSGNSPLHF.

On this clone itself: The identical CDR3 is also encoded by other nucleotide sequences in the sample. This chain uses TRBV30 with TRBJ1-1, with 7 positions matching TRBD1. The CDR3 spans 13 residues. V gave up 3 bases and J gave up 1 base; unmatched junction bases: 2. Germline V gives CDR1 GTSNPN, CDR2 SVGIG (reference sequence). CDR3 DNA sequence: TGTGCCTGGAGCGGACAGGCGAACACTGAAGCTTTCTTT. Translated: CAWSGQANTEAFF.

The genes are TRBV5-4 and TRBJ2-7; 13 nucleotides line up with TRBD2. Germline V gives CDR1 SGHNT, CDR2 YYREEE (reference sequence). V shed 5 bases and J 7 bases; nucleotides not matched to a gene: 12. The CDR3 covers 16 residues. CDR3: CASSPPGTSGTREQYF. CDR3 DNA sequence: TGTGCCAGCAGTCCACCCGGGACTAGCGGGACGCGGGAGCAGTACTTC.